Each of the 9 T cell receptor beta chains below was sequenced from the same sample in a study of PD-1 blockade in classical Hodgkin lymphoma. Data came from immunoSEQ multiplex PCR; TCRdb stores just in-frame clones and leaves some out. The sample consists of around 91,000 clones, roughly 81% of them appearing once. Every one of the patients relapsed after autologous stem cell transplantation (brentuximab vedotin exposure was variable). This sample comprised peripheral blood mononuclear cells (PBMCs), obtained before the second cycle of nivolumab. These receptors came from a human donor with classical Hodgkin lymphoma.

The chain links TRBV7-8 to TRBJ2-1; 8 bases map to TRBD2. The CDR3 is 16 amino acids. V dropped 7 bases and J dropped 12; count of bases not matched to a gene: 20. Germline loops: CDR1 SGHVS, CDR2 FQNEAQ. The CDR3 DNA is TGTGCCAGCACCGATCCAGCTAGCGGGCCCTTCGGGCGGCAGTTCTTC. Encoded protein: CASTDPASGPFGRQFF. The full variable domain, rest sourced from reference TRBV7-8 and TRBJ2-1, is GAGVSQSPRYKVAKRGQDVALRCDPISGHVSLFWYQQALGQGPEFLTYFQNEAQLDKSGLPSDRFFAERPEGSVSTLKIQRTQQEDSAVYLCASTDPASGPFGRQFFGPGTRLTVL.

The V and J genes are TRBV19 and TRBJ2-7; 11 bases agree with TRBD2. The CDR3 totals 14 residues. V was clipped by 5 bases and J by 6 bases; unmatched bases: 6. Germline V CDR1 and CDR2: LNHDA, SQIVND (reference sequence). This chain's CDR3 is CASSLLAGAGEQYF. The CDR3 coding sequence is TGTGCCAGTAGTCTACTAGCGGGAGCCGGCGAGCAGTACTTC.

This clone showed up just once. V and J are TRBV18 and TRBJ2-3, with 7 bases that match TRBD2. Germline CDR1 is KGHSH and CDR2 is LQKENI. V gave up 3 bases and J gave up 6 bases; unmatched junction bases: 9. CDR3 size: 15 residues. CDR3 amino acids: CASSPGGFVADTQYF. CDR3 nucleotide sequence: TGTGCCAGCTCACCCGGGGGGTTTGTCGCCGATACGCAGTATTTT. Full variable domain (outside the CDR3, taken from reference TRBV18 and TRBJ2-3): NAGVMQNPRHLVRRRGQEARLRCSPMKGHSHVYWYRQLPEEGLKFMVYLQKENIIDESGMPKERFSAEFPKEGPSILRIQQVVRGDSAAYFCASSPGGFVADTQYFGPGTRLTVL.

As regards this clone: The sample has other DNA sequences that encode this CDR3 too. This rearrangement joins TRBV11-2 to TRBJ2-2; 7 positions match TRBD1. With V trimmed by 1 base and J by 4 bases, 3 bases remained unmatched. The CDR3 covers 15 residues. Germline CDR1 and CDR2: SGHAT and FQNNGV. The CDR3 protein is CASSLVAGGTGELFF. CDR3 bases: TGTGCCAGCAGCTTAGTCGCAGGGGGCACCGGGGAGCTGTTTTTT.

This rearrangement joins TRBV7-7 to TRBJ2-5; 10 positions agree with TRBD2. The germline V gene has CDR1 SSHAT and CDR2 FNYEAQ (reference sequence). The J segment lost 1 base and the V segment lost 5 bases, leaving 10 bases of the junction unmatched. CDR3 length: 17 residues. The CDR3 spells CASSPEGTSAAQETQYF. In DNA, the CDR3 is TGTGCCAGCAGCCCAGAGGGGACTAGCGCCGCCCAAGAGACCCAGTACTTC.

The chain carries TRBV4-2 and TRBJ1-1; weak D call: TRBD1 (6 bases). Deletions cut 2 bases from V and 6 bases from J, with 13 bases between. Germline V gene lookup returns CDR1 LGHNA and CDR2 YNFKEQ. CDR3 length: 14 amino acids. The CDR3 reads CASSQPDRFSEAFF. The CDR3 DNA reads TGTGCCAGCAGCCAACCTGACAGGTTCTCTGAAGCTTTCTTT.

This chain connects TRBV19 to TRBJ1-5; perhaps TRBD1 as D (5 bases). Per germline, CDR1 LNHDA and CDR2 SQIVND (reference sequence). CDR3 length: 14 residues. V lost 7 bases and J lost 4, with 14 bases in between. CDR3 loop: CASNRGSMNQPQHF. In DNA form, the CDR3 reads TGTGCCAGTAATCGGGGGTCCATGAATCAGCCCCAGCATTTT.

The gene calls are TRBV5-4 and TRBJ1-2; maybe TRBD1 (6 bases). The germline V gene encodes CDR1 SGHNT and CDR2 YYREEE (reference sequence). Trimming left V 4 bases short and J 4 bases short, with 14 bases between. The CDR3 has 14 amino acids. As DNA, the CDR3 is TGTGCCAGCAGCCCAACCGGACAGCCCTATGGCTACACCTTC. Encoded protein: CASSPTGQPYGYTF.

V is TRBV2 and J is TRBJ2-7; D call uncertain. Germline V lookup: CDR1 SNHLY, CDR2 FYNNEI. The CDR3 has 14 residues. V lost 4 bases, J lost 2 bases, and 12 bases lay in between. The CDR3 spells CASSVRAAPYEQYF. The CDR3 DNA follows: TGTGCCAGCAGTGTACGGGCAGCCCCCTACGAGCAGTACTTC.